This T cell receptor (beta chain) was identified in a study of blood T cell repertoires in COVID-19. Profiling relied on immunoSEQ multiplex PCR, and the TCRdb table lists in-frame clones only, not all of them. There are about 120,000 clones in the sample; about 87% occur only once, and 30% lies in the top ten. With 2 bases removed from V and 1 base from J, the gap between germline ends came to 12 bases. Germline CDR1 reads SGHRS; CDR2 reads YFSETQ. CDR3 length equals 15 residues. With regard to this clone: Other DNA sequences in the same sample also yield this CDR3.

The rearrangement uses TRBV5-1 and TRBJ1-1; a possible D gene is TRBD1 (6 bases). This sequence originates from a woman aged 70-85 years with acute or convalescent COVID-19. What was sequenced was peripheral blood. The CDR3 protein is CASSFLTGENTEAFF. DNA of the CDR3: TGCGCCAGCAGCTTCTTGACAGGAGAGAACACTGAAGCTTTCTTT.